This T cell receptor beta chain was observed in a study of blood T cell repertoires in COVID-19. The CDR3 consists of 16 residues. Germline V CDR1 and CDR2: SGHRS, YFSETQ. V gave up 1 base and J gave up 0 bases; unmatched junction bases: 2. Some clones are missing from TCRdb's copy, which holds only in-frame ones; the method was immunoSEQ multiplex PCR. Among approximately 98,000 clones listed, 88% were seen once. The sample comprised peripheral blood. This chain joins TRBV5-1 and TRBJ2-2; 8 bases match TRBD2. This TCR was sampled from a human donor in a cohort sampled during active COVID-19. CDR3 bases: TGCGCCAGCAGCTTGACAGCGGGGGCGAACACCGGGGAGCTGTTTTTT. Amino acids: CASSLTAGANTGELFF.